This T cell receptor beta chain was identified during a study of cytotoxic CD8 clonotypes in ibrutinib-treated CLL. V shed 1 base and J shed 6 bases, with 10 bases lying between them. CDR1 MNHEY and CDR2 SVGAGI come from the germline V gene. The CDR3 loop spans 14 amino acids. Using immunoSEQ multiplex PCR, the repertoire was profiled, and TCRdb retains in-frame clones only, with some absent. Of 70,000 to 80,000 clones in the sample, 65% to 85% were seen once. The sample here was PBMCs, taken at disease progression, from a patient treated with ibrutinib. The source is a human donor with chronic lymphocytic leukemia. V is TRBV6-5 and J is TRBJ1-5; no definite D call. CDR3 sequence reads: CASSYWGVGQPQHF. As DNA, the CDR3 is TGTGCCAGCAGTTACTGGGGAGTAGGTCAGCCCCAGCATTTT.